This T cell receptor (beta chain) is drawn from a study of T-cell reconstitution after alpha-beta-depleted transplantation in children. Unique molecular identifiers were incorporated into the prepared TCRbeta library. MiXCR, run by TCRdb on the PCR reads, gives a single entry per CDR3 protein. The table shows 700,000 to 850,000 distinct CDR3 sequences, with 15% to 20% occurring only once. Findings of the study overall: Day-60 TCRbeta diversity that was high in some patients was derived from surviving recipient T cells and thymic progenitors. From newly produced T cells came most of the T-cell counts and diversity one year after transplant.

This clonotype was observed a few times. Its antigen is unknown. Trimming took off 3 bases at V and 7 bases at J, with 10 bases between the two ends. Germline CDR1 is DFQATT and CDR2 is SNEGSKA (reference sequence). There are 12 residues in the CDR3. Sequencing was performed on PBMCs, mostly from graft donor cells, taken 360 days after TCRalphabeta/CD19-depleted stem cell transplant. The clonotype comes from a male patient under 18 who had a stem cell transplant for acute lymphoblastic leukemia, so the T cells may come from the graft donor. The V gene is TRBV20-1, the J gene TRBJ2-1; D perhaps matches TRBD1 (6 bases). The CDR3 protein is CSASSQGNEQFF. The CDR3 nucleotides read TGCAGTGCTAGCTCGCAGGGGAATGAGCAGTTCTTC.